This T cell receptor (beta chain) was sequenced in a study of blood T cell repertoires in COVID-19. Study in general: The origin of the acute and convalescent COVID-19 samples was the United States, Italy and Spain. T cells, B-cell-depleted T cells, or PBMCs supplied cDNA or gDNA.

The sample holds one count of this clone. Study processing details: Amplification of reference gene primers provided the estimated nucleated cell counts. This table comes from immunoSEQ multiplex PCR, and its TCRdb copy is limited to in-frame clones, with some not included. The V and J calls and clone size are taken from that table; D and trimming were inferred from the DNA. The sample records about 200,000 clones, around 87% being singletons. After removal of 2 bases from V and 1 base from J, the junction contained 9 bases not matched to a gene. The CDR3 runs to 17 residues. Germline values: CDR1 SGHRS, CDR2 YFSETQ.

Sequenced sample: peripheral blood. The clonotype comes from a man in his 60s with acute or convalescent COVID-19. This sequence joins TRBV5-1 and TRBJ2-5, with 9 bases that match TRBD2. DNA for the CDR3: TGCGCCAGCAGCTTCGGGAGGGCTAGCGGGGTCCAAGAGACCCAGTACTTC. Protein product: CASSFGRASGVQETQYF.